This is a list of T cell receptor beta chains from one sample in a study of shared clonotypes between healthy human individuals. Data came from immunoSEQ multiplex PCR; TCRdb stores just in-frame clones and leaves some out. The sample consists of 850,000 to 1,200,000 clones, more than 60% of them appearing once. The sample was memory CD4+ T cells sorted from blood. These receptors all come from a man aged 18 to 30 in good health. The CDR3 runs from the conserved cysteine through the conserved F or W. D genes are given only for firm matches. The size field is filled for only some rows; it gives once, few, many or a size class.

TGTGCCAGCAGCTTTTTCAGGTTCCAAGCTTTCTTT	CASSFFRFQAFF	TRBV5-8	-	TRBJ1-1	-
TGTGCCAGCTCCTCTGAAGTGAACACTGAAGCTTTCTTT	CASSSEVNTEAFF	TRBV18	-	TRBJ1-1	-
TGTGCCAGCAGCGCCCAAAAACTAGCGGGGAAGGCCAATGAGCAGTTCTTC	CASSAQKLAGKANEQFF	TRBV7-9	-	TRBJ2-1	TRBD2
TGCGCCAGCAGTCAATATGAACGGGACTATAATTCACCCCTCCACTTT	CASSQYERDYNSPLHF	TRBV23-1	-	TRBJ1-6	-
TGTGCCAGCCGTACGGGGGGTAGGGAGACCCAGTACTTC	CASRTGGRETQYF	TRBV28	-	TRBJ2-5	TRBD2
TGTGCCAGCTCACCACCGCTTCAGGGGGGCTATGGCTACACCTTC	CASSPPLQGGYGYTF	TRBV18	once	TRBJ1-2	TRBD1
TGTGCCAGCAGCAAGGGACTAGCGGGAACATATGAGCAGTTCTTC	CASSKGLAGTYEQFF	TRBV7-2	-	TRBJ2-1	TRBD2
TGTGCCAGCAGTTCAGGGAGTGGCAATCAGCCCCAGCATTTT	CASSSGSGNQPQHF	TRBV28	-	TRBJ1-5	-
TGCGCCAGCAGCTCCCTAGATAGCGGCCGCACAGATACGCAGTATTTT	CASSSLDSGRTDTQYF	TRBV5-1	-	TRBJ2-3	-
TGTGCCAGCAGCTTAGGACAGGCCGACTCTGGAAACACCATATATTTT	CASSLGQADSGNTIYF	TRBV7-2	-	TRBJ1-3	-
TGTGCCAGCAGCCAAGCCCCCAGGGCCACAGATACGCAGTATTTT	CASSQAPRATDTQYF	TRBV4-2	-	TRBJ2-3	-
TGTGCCAGCAGTGAACTAGGCGCACTCTCCGAGCAGTACTTC	CASSELGALSEQYF	TRBV6-1	-	TRBJ2-7	-
TGTGCCAGCAGCGCGACAGGGATAGCTAACTATGGCTACACCTTC	CASSATGIANYGYTF	TRBV9	-	TRBJ1-2	TRBD1
TGTGCCAGTAGTCCAGACGGCTTGCGTCAGACTAACGAGCAGTACTTC	CASSPDGLRQTNEQYF	TRBV19	-	TRBJ2-7	-
TGTGCCAGCAGCTTAGACAGGGCTGATACGCAGTATTTT	CASSLDRADTQYF	TRBV11-1	-	TRBJ2-3	-
TGTGCCAGCAGTTACGGAACTTACCAAGAGACCCAGTACTTC	CASSYGTYQETQYF	TRBV6-5	-	TRBJ2-5	-
TGCGCCAGCAGCTTGGCATTTTCGTGGAGCAATGAGCAGTTCTTC	CASSLAFSWSNEQFF	TRBV5-1	-	TRBJ2-1	-
TGTGCCAGCAGTGAGGGAGTTTCTAACTATGGCTACACCTTC	CASSEGVSNYGYTF	TRBV6-1	-	TRBJ1-2	-
TGTGCCAGCGAGAGGGTCCCCTACGAGCAGTACTTC	CASERVPYEQYF	TRBV6-1	-	TRBJ2-7	-
TGTGCCAGCGCCAGGGGGGGCTGGGACGAGCAGTACTTC	CASARGGWDEQYF	TRBV9	-	TRBJ2-7	-
TGTGCCTCTAGGCAGTTAACTAATGAAAAACTGTTTTTT	CASRQLTNEKLFF	TRBV19	-	TRBJ1-4	-
TGTGCCAGCAGTGACCGCGGCTCAGACAGGCCAAATCAGCCCCAGCATTTT	CASSDRGSDRPNQPQHF	TRBV6-4	few	TRBJ1-5	-
TGTGCCAGCAGGTCCTTCGGGACAGGGGGGAGCGAGCAGTACTTC	CASRSFGTGGSEQYF	TRBV28	-	TRBJ2-7	TRBD1
TGTGCCAGCAGCTTGGGGGGACTAGGAGAGACCCAGTACTTC	CASSLGGLGETQYF	TRBV5-6	-	TRBJ2-5	TRBD2
TGTGCCAGCAGGCTGGGCGGGACTGGGGCCAACGTCCTGACTTTC	CASRLGGTGANVLTF	TRBV6-6	few	TRBJ2-6	-
TGCGCCAGCAGCCCACCAGCGGGGTTTAGCACAGATACGCAGTATTTT	CASSPPAGFSTDTQYF	TRBV5-1	-	TRBJ2-3	TRBD2
TGTGCCCAGCTGAAGGACAGGGGGTATCCGCCCCAGCATTTT	CAQLKDRGYPPQHF	TRBV30	few	TRBJ1-5	TRBD1